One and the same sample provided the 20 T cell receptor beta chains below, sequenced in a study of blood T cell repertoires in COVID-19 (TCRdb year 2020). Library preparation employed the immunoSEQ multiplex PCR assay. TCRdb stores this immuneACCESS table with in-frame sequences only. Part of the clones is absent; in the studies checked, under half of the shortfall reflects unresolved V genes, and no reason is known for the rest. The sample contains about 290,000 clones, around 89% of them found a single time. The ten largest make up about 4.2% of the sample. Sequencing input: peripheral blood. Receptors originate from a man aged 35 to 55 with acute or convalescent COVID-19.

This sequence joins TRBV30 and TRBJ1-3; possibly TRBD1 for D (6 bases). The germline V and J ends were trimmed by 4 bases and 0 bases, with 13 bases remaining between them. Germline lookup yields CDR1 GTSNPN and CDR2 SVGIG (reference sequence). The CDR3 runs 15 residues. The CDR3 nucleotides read TGTGCCTGGACCGAGGGGACATTCTCTGGAAACACCATATATTTT. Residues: CAWTEGTFSGNTIYF.

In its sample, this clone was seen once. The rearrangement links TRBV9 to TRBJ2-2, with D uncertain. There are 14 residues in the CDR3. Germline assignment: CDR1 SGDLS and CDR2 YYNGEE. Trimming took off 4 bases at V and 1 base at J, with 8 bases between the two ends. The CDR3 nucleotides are TGTGCCAGCAGCCTCTCAGGGAACACCGGGGAGCTGTTTTTT. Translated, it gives CASSLSGNTGELFF.

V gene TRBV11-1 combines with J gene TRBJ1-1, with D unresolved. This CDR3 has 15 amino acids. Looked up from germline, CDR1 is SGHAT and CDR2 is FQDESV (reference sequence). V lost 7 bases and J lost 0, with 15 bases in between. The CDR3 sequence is CASTHSAILNTEAFF. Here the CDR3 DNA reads TGTGCCAGCACCCATTCTGCGATTCTGAACACTGAAGCTTTCTTT. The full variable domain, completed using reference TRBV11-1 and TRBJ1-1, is EAEVAQSPRYKITEKSQAVAFWCDPISGHATLYWYRQILGQGPELLVQFQDESVVDDSQLPKDRFSAERLKGVDSTLKIQPAELGDSAMYLCASTHSAILNTEAFFGQGTRLTVV.

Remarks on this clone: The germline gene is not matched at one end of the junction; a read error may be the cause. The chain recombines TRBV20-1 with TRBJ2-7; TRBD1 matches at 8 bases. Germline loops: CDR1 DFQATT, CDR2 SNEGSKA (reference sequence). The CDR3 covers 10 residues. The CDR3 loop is CSAGDRGQYF. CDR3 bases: TGCAGTGCTGGAGACAGGGGGCAGTACTTC.

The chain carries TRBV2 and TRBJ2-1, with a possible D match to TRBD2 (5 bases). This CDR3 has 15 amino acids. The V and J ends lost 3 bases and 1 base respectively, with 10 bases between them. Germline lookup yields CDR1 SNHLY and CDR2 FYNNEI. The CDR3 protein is CASSEQRRSYNEQFF. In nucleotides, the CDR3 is TGTGCCAGCAGTGAGCAGCGGAGGTCCTACAATGAGCAGTTCTTC.

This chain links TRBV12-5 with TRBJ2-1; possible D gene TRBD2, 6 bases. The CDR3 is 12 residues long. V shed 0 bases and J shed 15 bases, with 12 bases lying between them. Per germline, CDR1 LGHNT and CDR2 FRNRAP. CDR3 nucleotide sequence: TGTGCTAGTGGTTTGGTCCTAGCGAGTCCGTTCTTC. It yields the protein CASGLVLASPFF.

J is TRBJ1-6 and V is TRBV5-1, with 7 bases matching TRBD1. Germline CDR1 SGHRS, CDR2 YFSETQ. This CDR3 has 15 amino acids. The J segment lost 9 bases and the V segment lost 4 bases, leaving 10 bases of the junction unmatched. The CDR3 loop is CASSTRQGSGSPLHF. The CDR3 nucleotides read TGCGCCAGCAGCACGAGACAGGGATCCGGTTCACCCCTCCACTTT.

For the CDR3, the DNA is TGTGCCACCAGCACGGGAGGGGCAGTCCCTTTAGGCTACACCTTC. Amino acid sequence: CATSTGGAVPLGYTF. The V call is TRBV15, the J call TRBJ1-2; TRBD1 might be the D (5 bases). The germline CDR1 and CDR2 sequences are LNHNV and YYDKDF (reference sequence). This CDR3 region has 15 residues. The germline V and J ends were trimmed by 4 bases and 8 bases, with 20 bases remaining between them.

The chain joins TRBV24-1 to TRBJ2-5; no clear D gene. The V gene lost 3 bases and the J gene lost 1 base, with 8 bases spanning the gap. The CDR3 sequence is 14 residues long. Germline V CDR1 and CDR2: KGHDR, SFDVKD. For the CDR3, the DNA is TGTGCCACCAGTGATCCCGGGTTCCAAGAGACCCAGTACTTC. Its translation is CATSDPGFQETQYF.

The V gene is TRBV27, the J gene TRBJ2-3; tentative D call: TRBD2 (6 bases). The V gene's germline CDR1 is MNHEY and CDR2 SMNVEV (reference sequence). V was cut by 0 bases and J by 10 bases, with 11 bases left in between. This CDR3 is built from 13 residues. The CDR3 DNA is TGTGCCAGCAGTTTATCGGTCGGGGGTCCGCAGTATTTT. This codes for CASSLSVGGPQYF.

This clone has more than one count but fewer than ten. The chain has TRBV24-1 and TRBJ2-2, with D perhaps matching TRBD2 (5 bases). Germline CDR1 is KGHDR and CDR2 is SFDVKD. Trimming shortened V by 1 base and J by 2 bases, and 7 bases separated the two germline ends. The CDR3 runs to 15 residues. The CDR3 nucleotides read TGTGCCACCAGTGATTTAAGGACTAACACCGGGGAGCTGTTTTTT. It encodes CATSDLRTNTGELFF.

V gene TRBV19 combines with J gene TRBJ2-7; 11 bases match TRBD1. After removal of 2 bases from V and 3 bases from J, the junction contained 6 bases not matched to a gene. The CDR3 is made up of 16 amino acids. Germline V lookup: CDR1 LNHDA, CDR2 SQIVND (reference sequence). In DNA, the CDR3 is TGTGCCAGTAGTATAAGTTCCGGGACAGGGGGCTACGAGCAGTACTTC. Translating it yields CASSISSGTGGYEQYF.

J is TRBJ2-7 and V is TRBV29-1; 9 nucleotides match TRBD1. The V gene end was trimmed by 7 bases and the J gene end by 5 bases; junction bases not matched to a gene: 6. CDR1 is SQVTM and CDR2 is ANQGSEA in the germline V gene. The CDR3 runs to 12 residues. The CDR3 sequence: CSAQTGGDEQYF. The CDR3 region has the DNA TGCAGCGCCCAGACAGGGGGGGACGAGCAGTACTTC.

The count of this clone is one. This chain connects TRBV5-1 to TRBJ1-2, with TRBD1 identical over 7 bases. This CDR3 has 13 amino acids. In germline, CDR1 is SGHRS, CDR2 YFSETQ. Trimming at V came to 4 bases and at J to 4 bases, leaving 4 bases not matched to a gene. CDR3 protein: CASSGDRVYGYTF. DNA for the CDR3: TGCGCCAGCAGCGGAGACAGGGTCTATGGCTACACCTTC.

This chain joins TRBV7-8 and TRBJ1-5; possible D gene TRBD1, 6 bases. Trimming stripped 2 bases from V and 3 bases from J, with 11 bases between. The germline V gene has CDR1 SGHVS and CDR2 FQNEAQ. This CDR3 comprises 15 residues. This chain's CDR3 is CASSLYRDNNQPQHF. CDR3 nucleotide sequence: TGTGCCAGCAGCTTATACCGGGACAACAATCAGCCCCAGCATTTT.

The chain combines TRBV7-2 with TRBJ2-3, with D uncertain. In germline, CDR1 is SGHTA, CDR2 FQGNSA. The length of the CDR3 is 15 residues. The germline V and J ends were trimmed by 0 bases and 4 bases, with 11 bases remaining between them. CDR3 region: CASSLAPLGADTQYF. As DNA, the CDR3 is TGTGCCAGCAGCTTAGCCCCCCTCGGAGCAGATACGCAGTATTTT.

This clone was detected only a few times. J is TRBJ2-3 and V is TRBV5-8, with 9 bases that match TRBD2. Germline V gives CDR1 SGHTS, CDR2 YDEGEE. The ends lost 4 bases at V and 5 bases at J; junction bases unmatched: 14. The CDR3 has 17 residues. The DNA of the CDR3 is TGTGCCAGCAGCCCGGGGGTCCAGCGGGGGGAGCAAGATACGCAGTATTTT. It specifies CASSPGVQRGEQDTQYF.

The CDR3, as DNA: TGTGCCAGCAGCTTAGGGACAGGGGGCGGGTCACCCCTCCACTTT. This encodes CASSLGTGGGSPLHF. This chain joins TRBV7-9 and TRBJ1-6, with 11 bases that match TRBD1. The germline gives CDR1 SEHNR, CDR2 FQNEAQ (reference sequence). The CDR3 is made up of 15 amino acids. V shed 1 base, J shed 10 bases, and the junction held 3 bases outside the gene matches.

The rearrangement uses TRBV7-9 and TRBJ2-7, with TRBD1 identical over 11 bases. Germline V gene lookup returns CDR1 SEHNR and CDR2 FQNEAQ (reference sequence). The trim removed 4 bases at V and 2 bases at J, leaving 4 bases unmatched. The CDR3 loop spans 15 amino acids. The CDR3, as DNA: TGTGCCAGCAGCTGGGGACAGGGGGATCCCTACGAGCAGTACTTC. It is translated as CASSWGQGDPYEQYF.

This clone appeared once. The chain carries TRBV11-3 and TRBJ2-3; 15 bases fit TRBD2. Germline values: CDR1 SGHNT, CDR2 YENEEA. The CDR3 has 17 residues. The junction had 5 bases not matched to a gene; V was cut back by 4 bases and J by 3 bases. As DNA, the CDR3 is TGTGCCAGCAGCTCGGGACTAGCGGGGGGAGGTACAGATACGCAGTATTTT. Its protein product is CASSSGLAGGGTDTQYF. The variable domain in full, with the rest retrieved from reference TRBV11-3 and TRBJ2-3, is EAGVVQSPRYKIIEKKQPVAFWCNPISGHNTLYWYLQNLGQGPELLIRYENEEAVDDSQLPKDRFSAERLKGVDSTLKIQPAELGDSAVYLCASSSGLAGGGTDTQYFGPGTRLTVL.